This is a list of T cell receptor beta chains from one sample in a study of blood T cell repertoires in COVID-19. This table comes from immunoSEQ multiplex PCR, and its TCRdb copy is limited to in-frame clones, with some not included. There are approximately 300,000 clones in the sample; about nine tenths occur only once, and just under 6.5% lies in the top ten. Sequencing was done on a sample of peripheral blood. Receptor source: a woman aged 50 to 65 with COVID-19, enrolled during active disease. CDR3s include the opening cysteine and the closing phenylalanine or tryptophan. D genes are given only for firm matches. Size tells how often a clone was seen (once, few, many) or the class of an expanded clone, and some rows leave it out.

clone_size,v_call,d_call,j_call,cdr3_nt,cdr3_aa
-,TRBV19,-,TRBJ1-1,TGTGCCAGTATGGCCCTTGGGACATCGTTCATGAACACTGAAGCTTTCTTT,CASMALGTSFMNTEAFF
-,TRBV10-3,-,TRBJ2-7,TGTGCCATCAGTGGGGGTAGGGGCGGCGGGGCATACGAGCAGTACTTC,CAISGGRGGGAYEQYF
-,TRBV7-2,-,TRBJ1-1,TGTGCCAGCAGCACATGGGGCCAGAACACTGAAGCTTTCTTT,CASSTWGQNTEAFF
-,TRBV3-1/TRBV3-2,-,TRBJ2-1,TGTGCCAGCAGCCGACAGGCGAGCTCCTACAATGAGCAGTTCTTC,CASSRQASSYNEQFF
-,TRBV6-2/TRBV6-3,TRBD2,TRBJ2-2,TGTGCCAGCAGTTACGCGGGGCGGGCTTTCCAGCGGGAGATGTACGGGGAGCTGTTTTTT,CASSYAGRAFQREMYGELFF
once,TRBV7-8,TRBD1,TRBJ2-7,TGTGCCAGCAGCTTAGCACGGACAGGTTCCTACGAGCAGTACTTC,CASSLARTGSYEQYF
-,TRBV5-3,TRBD2,TRBJ2-1,TGTGCCAGAAGCCTAGAGACTAGCGGGGGACCTGATTACAATGAGCAGTTCTTC,CARSLETSGGPDYNEQFF
-,TRBV11-1,TRBD2,TRBJ2-1,TGTGCCAGCAGCTTAGTGGCTAGCGGGAGGGGAGAGCAGTTCTTC,CASSLVASGRGEQFF
-,TRBV4-2,-,TRBJ1-1,TGTGCCAGCAGCCAAATCCTCGTGAACACTGAAGCTTTCTTT,CASSQILVNTEAFF
-,TRBV2,TRBD2,TRBJ2-3,TGTGCCAGCAGTCGGGACTACGTTTGGGATACGCAGTATTTT,CASSRDYVWDTQYF
-,TRBV27,-,TRBJ2-1,TGTGCCAGCGGGCGATACAATGAGCAGTTCTTC,CASGRYNEQFF
-,TRBV10-2,-,TRBJ1-2,TGCGCCAGCAGTTTTTCAGGGGTTAACTATGGCTACACCTTC,CASSFSGVNYGYTF
-,TRBV5-1,TRBD1,TRBJ1-6,TGCGCCAGCAGAACCGGGACAGGGGGTAATTCACCCCTCCACTTT,CASRTGTGGNSPLHF
-,TRBV24-1,-,TRBJ2-5,TGTGCCACCAGTGGCGGGGCAGGAGAGACCCAGTACTTC,CATSGGAGETQYF
-,TRBV24-1,TRBD1,TRBJ2-7,TGTGCCACCAGTGATGATGGACAGGGCAGAAGCTACGAGCAGTACTTC,CATSDDGQGRSYEQYF
-,TRBV11-2,-,TRBJ1-4,TGTGCCAGCAGCTTAGTAAGGGGAACTAATGAAAAACTGTTTTTT,CASSLVRGTNEKLFF
-,TRBV5-1,-,TRBJ2-1,TGCGCCAGCAGCGGAAACAGCGGTGTCCCGGGAGTAGATGAGCAGTTCTTC,CASSGNSGVPGVDEQFF
-,TRBV12-5,TRBD1,TRBJ1-1,TGTGCTAGTGGCGGGACAGGGGTGGTCACTGAAGCTTTCTTT,CASGGTGVVTEAFF
-,TRBV5-8,TRBD1,TRBJ1-5,TGTGCCAGCAGCATACGGGACAGGGCCGATCAGCCCCAGCATTTT,CASSIRDRADQPQHF
-,TRBV29-1,TRBD1,TRBJ1-1,TGCAGCGTTGGGGGACAGGGGGTCACTGAAGCTTTCTTT,CSVGGQGVTEAFF
-,TRBV6-1,-,TRBJ1-2,TGTGCCAGCAGTGAAAGGCAGGACTATGGCTACACCTTC,CASSERQDYGYTF
-,TRBV18,TRBD1,TRBJ2-6,TGTGCCAGCACTACAGGGGGCAGGTCTGGGGCCAACGTCCTGACTTTC,CASTTGGRSGANVLTF
-,TRBV15,-,TRBJ2-3,TGTGCCACCAGCAGAGATCTGGTCGGGTTCACAGATACGCAGTATTTT,CATSRDLVGFTDTQYF
-,TRBV24-1,-,TRBJ2-1,TGTGCCACCAGTGGGGGGCTAGAAGCGCCCTACAATGAGCAGTTCTTC,CATSGGLEAPYNEQFF
once,TRBV11-3,-,TRBJ2-3,TGTGCCAGCAGCTTAGATAATACGCAGTATTTT,CASSLDNTQYF
-,TRBV14,-,TRBJ1-6,TGTGCCAGCAGCCACGGACAGAACTATAATTCACCCCTCCACTTT,CASSHGQNYNSPLHF
-,TRBV9,TRBD2,TRBJ2-3,TGTGCCAGCAGCGTAGGAGGCGGGAGGATTACAGATACGCAGTATTTT,CASSVGGGRITDTQYF
-,TRBV11-2,TRBD2,TRBJ2-1,TGTGCCAGCAGTAGGGGACTAGCGGCGAGCTCCTACAATGAGCAGTTCTTC,CASSRGLAASSYNEQFF
-,TRBV6-5,TRBD2,TRBJ2-2,TGTGCCAGCAGTTGGGGGGGATTAGACACCGGGGAGCTGTTTTTT,CASSWGGLDTGELFF
-,TRBV19,TRBD2,TRBJ2-7,TGTGCCACTAGCAGGGAACTAGCGGGAGACTACGAGCAGTACTTC,CATSRELAGDYEQYF
-,TRBV7-9,-,TRBJ1-5,TGTGCCAGCAGCTTAGCTTCGACAGGTTATGGCAATCAGCCCCAGCATTTT,CASSLASTGYGNQPQHF
-,TRBV29-1,-,TRBJ1-2,TGCAGCGTTGGGAGCGCCGGGGGCTACACCTTC,CSVGSAGGYTF
-,TRBV12-5,-,TRBJ1-3,TGTGCTAGTGGCCCTGGCGGCCCTGGAAACACCATATATTTT,CASGPGGPGNTIYF
-,TRBV27,-,TRBJ1-5,TGTGCCAGCAGTTTATTCTCGGTAATACAGGGAAATAGCAATCAGCCCCAGCATTTT,CASSLFSVIQGNSNQPQHF
-,TRBV25-1,-,TRBJ1-1,TGTGCCAGCAGACCAATCATGGACAGTAATGAAGCTTTCTTT,CASRPIMDSNEAFF
-,TRBV6-6,-,TRBJ1-5,TGTGCCAGCAGTTACTCTGCAGGGTCCAATCAGCCCCAGCATTTT,CASSYSAGSNQPQHF
-,TRBV4-1,-,TRBJ1-2,TGCGCCAGCAGCCGGGGAGGGGCCAACTATGGCTACACCTTC,CASSRGGANYGYTF
once,TRBV11-2,TRBD1,TRBJ1-2,TGTGCCAGCAGCACTGGACAGGGTTATGGCTACACCTTC,CASSTGQGYGYTF
-,TRBV23-1,TRBD2,TRBJ2-5,TGCGCCAGCAGTCAATCATGTACTAGCGGGTTTAGGCGGAAAGAGACCCAGTACTTC,CASSQSCTSGFRRKETQYF
-,TRBV7-9,-,TRBJ2-3,TGTGCCAGCAGCCCTCCTGAGGGAACAGATACGCAGTATTTT,CASSPPEGTDTQYF
-,TRBV19,-,TRBJ2-1,TGTGCCAGTAGTATAGGACTAGGCGCCTACAATGAGCAGTTCTTC,CASSIGLGAYNEQFF